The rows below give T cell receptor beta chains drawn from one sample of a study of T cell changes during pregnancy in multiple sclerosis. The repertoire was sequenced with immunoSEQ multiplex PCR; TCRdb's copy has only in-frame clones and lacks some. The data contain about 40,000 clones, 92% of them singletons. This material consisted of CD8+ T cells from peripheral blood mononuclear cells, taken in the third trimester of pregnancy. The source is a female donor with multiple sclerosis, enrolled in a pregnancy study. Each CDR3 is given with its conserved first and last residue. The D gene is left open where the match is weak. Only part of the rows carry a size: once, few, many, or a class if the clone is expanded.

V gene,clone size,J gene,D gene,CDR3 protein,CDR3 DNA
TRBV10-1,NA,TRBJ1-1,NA,CASSESTGKAFF,TGCGCCAGCAGTGAGTCTACAGGGAAAGCTTTCTTT
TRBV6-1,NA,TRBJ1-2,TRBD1,CASSFDRGLEGYTF,TGTGCCAGCTCTTTCGACAGGGGGCTGGAAGGCTACACCTTC
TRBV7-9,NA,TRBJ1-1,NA,CASSLYRQDGAFF,TGTGCCAGCAGCTTATACAGACAGGACGGGGCTTTCTTT
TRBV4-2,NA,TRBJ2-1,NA,CASSQDTGSYNEQFF,TGTGCCAGCAGCCAAGATACGGGCTCCTACAATGAGCAGTTCTTC
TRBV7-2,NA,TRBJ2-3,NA,CASSLLGHTDTQYF,TGTGCCAGCAGCTTACTAGGACACACAGATACGCAGTATTTT
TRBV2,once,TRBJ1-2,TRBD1,CASFYRQGDYGYTF,TGTGCCAGCTTTTACCGACAGGGGGACTATGGCTACACCTTC
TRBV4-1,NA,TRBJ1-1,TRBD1,CASSLRQGVNTEAFF,TGCGCCAGCAGCCTAAGACAGGGGGTGAACACTGAAGCTTTCTTT
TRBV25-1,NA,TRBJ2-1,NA,CASSESLAGQSYNERFF,TGTGCCAGCAGTGAATCACTTGCGGGGCAATCCTACAATGAGCGGTTCTTC
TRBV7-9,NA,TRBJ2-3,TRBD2,CASSKDGRAIDTDTQYF,TGTGCCAGCAGCAAAGATGGGAGGGCCATCGACACAGATACGCAGTATTTT
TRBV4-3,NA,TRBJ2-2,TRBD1,CASSQETGGYTGELFF,TGCGCCAGCAGCCAGGAGACAGGGGGCTACACCGGGGAGCTGTTTTTT
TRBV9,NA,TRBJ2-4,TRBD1,CASSVRTGGGTDIQYF,TGTGCCAGCAGCGTAAGGACAGGTGGGGGCACGGACATTCAGTACTTC
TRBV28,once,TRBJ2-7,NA,CASSLTQGRGYEQYF,TGTGCCAGCAGCCTTACACAGGGTCGGGGCTACGAGCAGTACTTC
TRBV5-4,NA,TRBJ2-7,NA,CASSLTGVYEQYF,TGTGCCAGCAGCTTGACGGGGGTGTACGAGCAGTACTTC
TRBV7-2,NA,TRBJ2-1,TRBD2,CASSARTSGALMGEQFF,TGTGCCAGCAGCGCTCGGACTAGCGGGGCCCTAATGGGGGAGCAGTTCTTC
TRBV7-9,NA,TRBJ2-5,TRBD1,CASSPRQGGQETQYF,TGTGCCAGCAGTCCACGACAGGGTGGCCAAGAGACCCAGTACTTC
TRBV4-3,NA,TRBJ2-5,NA,CASSQDYPLEGAQYF,TGCGCCAGCAGCCAAGATTACCCCCTAGAAGGGGCCCAGTACTTC
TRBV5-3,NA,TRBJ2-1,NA,CASSQDQFEQFF,TGTGCCAGCAGCCAAGATCAGTTTGAGCAGTTCTTC
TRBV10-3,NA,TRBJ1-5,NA,CAISDWAQPQHF,TGTGCCATCAGTGATTGGGCTCAGCCCCAGCATTTT
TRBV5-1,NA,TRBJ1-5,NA,CASSLWGDGNQPQHF,TGCGCCAGCAGCTTGTGGGGCGACGGCAATCAGCCCCAGCATTTT
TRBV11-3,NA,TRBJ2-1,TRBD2,CASSRRTSGAYNEQFF,TGTGCCAGCAGCAGACGGACTAGTGGTGCCTACAATGAGCAGTTCTTC
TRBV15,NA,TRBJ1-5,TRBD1,CATSRAPGGWPQHF,TGTGCCACCAGCAGAGCCCCAGGGGGCTGGCCCCAGCATTTT
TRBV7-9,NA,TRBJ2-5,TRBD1,CASSSEPRGMETQYF,TGTGCCAGCAGTTCAGAACCCAGGGGGATGGAGACCCAGTACTTC
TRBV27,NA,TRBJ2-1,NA,CASSSRINEQFF,TGTGCCAGCAGTTCTAGGATCAATGAGCAGTTCTTC
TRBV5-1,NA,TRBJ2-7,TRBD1,CASSPMDRAYEQYF,TGCGCCAGCAGCCCCATGGACAGGGCCTACGAGCAGTACTTC
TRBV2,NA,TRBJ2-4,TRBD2,CASSDYGLAIQYF,TGTGCCAGCAGCGACTACGGACTAGCCATTCAGTACTTC
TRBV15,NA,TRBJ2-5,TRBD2,CATSRVFMGLAEEETQYF,TGTGCCACCAGCAGAGTCTTTATGGGACTAGCGGAGGAAGAGACCCAGTACTTC
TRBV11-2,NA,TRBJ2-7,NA,CASSDRTRGGHEQYF,TGTGCCAGCAGCGACCGGACACGCGGAGGGCACGAGCAGTACTTC
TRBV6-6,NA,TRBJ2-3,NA,CASSYFRGGSTDTQYF,TGTGCCAGCAGTTATTTCAGGGGCGGGAGCACAGATACGCAGTATTTT
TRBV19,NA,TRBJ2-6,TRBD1,CASSDRDRGSGANVLTF,TGTGCCAGTAGTGACCGGGACAGGGGGTCTGGGGCCAACGTCCTGACTTTC
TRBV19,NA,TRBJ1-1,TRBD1,CASSIVGGTGRSDTEAFF,TGTGCCAGTAGTATAGTGGGGGGGACAGGTCGGAGTGACACTGAAGCTTTCTTT
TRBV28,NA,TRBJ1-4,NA,CASSLTVSNEKLFF,TGTGCCAGCAGTTTGACAGTGTCGAATGAAAAACTGTTTTTT
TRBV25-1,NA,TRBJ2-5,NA,CASSESQGLEETQYF,TGTGCCAGCAGTGAATCTCAGGGTTTGGAAGAGACCCAGTACTTC
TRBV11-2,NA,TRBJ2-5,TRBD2,CASSLYKTSGTPETQYF,TGTGCCAGCAGCTTGTACAAGACTAGCGGGACGCCGGAGACCCAGTACTTC
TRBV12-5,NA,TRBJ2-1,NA,CASGDWSIYNEQFF,TGTGCTAGTGGGGACTGGTCTATCTACAATGAGCAGTTCTTC
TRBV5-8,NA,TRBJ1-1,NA,CASSPDVAMNTEAFF,TGTGCCAGCAGCCCAGATGTTGCAATGAACACTGAAGCTTTCTTT
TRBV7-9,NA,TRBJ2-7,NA,CASSLAVSLVTYEQYF,TGTGCCAGCAGCTTAGCGGTGAGCCTAGTAACCTACGAGCAGTACTTC
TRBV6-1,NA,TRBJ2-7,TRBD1,CASSENPGQGGHEQYF,TGTGCCAGCAGTGAAAACCCGGGACAGGGAGGACACGAGCAGTACTTC
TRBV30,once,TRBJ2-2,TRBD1,CAGRDRGPGELFF,TGTGCCGGACGGGACAGGGGCCCCGGGGAGCTGTTTTTT
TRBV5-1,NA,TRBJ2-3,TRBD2,CASSLVSLILAGGTDTQYF,TGCGCCAGCAGCTTGGTGTCGTTAATACTAGCGGGGGGCACAGATACGCAGTATTTT
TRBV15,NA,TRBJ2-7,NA,CATSKPGQGMFYEQYF,TGTGCCACCAGCAAACCCGGGCAGGGAATGTTCTACGAGCAGTACTTC
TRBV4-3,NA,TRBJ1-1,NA,CASSQDLLGQDGKSDTEAFF,TGCGCCAGCAGCCAAGATCTCCTTGGTCAGGACGGGAAATCCGACACTGAAGCTTTCTTT
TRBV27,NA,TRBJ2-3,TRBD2,CASSRGTSGSTDTQYF,TGTGCCAGCAGCCGCGGGACTAGCGGTAGCACAGATACGCAGTATTTT
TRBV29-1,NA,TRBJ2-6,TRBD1,CSVVTGAGANVLTF,TGCAGCGTTGTAACAGGGGCTGGGGCCAACGTCCTGACTTTC
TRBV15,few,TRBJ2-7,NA,CATSRDVRAGLSSYEQYF,TGTGCCACCAGCAGAGATGTCAGGGCGGGGTTGAGCTCCTACGAGCAGTACTTC
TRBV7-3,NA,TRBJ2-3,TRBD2,CASSLAGVGTDTQYF,TGTGCCAGCAGCTTGGCGGGAGTTGGGACAGATACGCAGTATTTT
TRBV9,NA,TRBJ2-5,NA,CASSSMMVSGETQYF,TGTGCCAGCAGCTCTATGATGGTATCAGGAGAGACCCAGTACTTC
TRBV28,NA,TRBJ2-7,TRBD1,CASSPPGGLVYEQYF,TGTGCCAGCAGTCCGCCAGGGGGCTTGGTCTACGAGCAGTACTTC
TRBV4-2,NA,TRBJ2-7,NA,CASSQAVGDPSYEQYF,TGTGCCAGCAGCCAAGCAGTCGGAGATCCGAGTTACGAGCAGTACTTC
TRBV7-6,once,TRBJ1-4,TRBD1,CASSLAGTGDEKLFF,TGTGCCAGCAGCTTAGCGGGTACAGGGGATGAAAAACTGTTTTTT
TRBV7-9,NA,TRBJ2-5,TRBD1,CASSLIRDRGKETQYF,TGTGCCAGCAGCCTTATCCGGGACAGGGGGAAAGAGACCCAGTACTTC
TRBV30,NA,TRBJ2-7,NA,CAWRLGASPHEQYF,TGTGCCTGGAGGTTGGGAGCCTCCCCCCACGAGCAGTACTTC
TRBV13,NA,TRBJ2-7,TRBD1,CASSPANRGPTYEQYF,TGTGCCAGCAGCCCCGCAAACAGGGGGCCCACCTACGAGCAGTACTTC